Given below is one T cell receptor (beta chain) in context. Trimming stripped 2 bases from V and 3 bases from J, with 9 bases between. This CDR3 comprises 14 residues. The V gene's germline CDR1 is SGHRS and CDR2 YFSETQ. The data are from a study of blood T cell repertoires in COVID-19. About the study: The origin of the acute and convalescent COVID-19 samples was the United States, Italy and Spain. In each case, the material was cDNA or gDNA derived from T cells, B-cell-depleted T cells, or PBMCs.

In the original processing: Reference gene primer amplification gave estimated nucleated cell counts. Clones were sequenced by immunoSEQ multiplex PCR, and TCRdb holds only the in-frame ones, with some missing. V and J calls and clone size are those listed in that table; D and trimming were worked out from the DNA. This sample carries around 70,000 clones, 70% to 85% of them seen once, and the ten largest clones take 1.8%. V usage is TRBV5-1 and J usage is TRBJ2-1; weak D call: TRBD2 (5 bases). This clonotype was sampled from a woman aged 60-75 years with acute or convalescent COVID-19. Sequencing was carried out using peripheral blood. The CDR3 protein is CASSFEGYYNEQFF. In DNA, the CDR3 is TGCGCCAGCAGCTTTGAGGGTTACTACAATGAGCAGTTCTTC.